This is a list of T cell receptor beta chains from one sample in a study of T cells in Graves' hyperthyroidism and ophthalmopathy. From the multiplex PCR reads, TCRdb called clonotypes with MiXCR, one entry per CDR3 protein. The sample carries around 500,000 distinct CDR3 sequences, about 20% recorded once. The specimen sequenced was blood. These receptors were collected from a woman in her 70s with Graves' ophthalmopathy. CDR3s include the opening cysteine and the closing phenylalanine or tryptophan. The D gene is left open where the match is weak. The listing skips clone size in some rows; elsewhere it reads once, few, many or a size class.

>TRBJ1-2|.|.|TRBV29-1
CSVRDTNYGYTF
TGCAGCGTCCGGGACACTAACTATGGCTACACCTTC
>TRBJ2-7|.|.|TRBV3-1
CASSQGGLEQYF
TGTGCCAGCAGCCAAGGGGGCCTCGAGCAGTACTTC
>TRBJ2-1|.|.|TRBV10-1
CANLTGSCYNEQFF
TGCGCCAACCTAACAGGGAGTTGCTACAATGAGCAGTTCTTC
>TRBJ2-7|.|.|TRBV20-1
CSARGSPYKQYF
TGCAGTGCTAGGGGCAGCCCCTACAAGCAGTACTTC
>TRBJ2-3|few|.|TRBV12-3/TRBV12-4
CASSDRRGTQYF
TGTGCCAGCAGTGATAGACGGGGTACGCAGTATTTT
>TRBJ2-2|.|.|TRBV19
CASSIWGGTGELFF
TGTGCCAGTAGTATATGGGGTGGGACCGGGGAGCTGTTTTTT
>TRBJ2-5|few|.|TRBV7-2
CASSLAPGKETQYF
TGTGCCAGCAGCTTAGCTCCCGGGAAAGAGACCCAGTACTTC
>TRBJ2-7|many|TRBD1|TRBV29-1
CSVSRTGAYEQYF
TGCAGCGTCAGTCGGACAGGGGCCTACGAGCAGTACTTC
>TRBJ2-6|.|.|TRBV5-1
CASSPWGLNRGGANVLTF
TGCGCCAGCAGCCCATGGGGACTAAACAGGGGTGGGGCCAACGTCCTGACTTTC
>TRBJ2-2|.|.|TRBV6-1
CASSSPLGAGGELFF
TGTGCCAGCAGTTCCCCACTAGGAGCGGGCGGGGAGCTGTTTTTT
>TRBJ2-7|many|TRBD2|TRBV12-3/TRBV12-4
CASSLTSGIYEQYF
TGTGCCAGCAGTTTAACTAGCGGGATTTACGAGCAGTACTTC
>TRBJ2-7|.|.|TRBV7-2
CASSLVWPSYEQYF
TGTGCCAGCAGCTTAGTTTGGCCCTCCTACGAGCAGTACTTC
>TRBJ2-7|many|TRBD1|TRBV6-1
CASSRDRSYEQYF
TGTGCCAGCAGTAGGGACAGATCCTACGAGCAGTACTTC
>TRBJ2-1|.|.|TRBV20-1
CRTAGLARNEQFF
TGCAGAACAGCGGGCCTCGCACGGAATGAGCAGTTCTTC
>TRBJ1-2|many|.|TRBV12-3/TRBV12-4
CASSPGTQSGYTF
TGTGCCAGCAGTCCCGGGACCCAGAGTGGCTACACCTTC
>TRBJ1-1|few|.|TRBV30
CAWSVSFEAFF
TGTGCCTGGAGTGTGTCCTTTGAAGCTTTCTTT
>TRBJ2-1|.|TRBD2|TRBV12-3/TRBV12-4
CASSGGLAKNEQFF
TGTGCCAGCAGTGGGGGACTAGCGAAGAATGAGCAGTTCTTC
>TRBJ2-1|few|.|TRBV10-3
CAIGFSGNEQFF
TGTGCCATCGGGTTTAGTGGGAATGAGCAGTTCTTC
>TRBJ1-2|many|.|TRBV28
CASSLGGRLVGYTF
TGTGCCAGCAGCCTGGGTGGCAGGCTGGTGGGCTACACCTTC
>TRBJ2-3|many|TRBD2|TRBV27
CASSWAGLAGGGSTDTQYF
TGTGCCAGCAGTTGGGCGGGACTAGCGGGAGGAGGGAGCACAGATACGCAGTATTTT
>TRBJ1-5|few|TRBD1|TRBV20-1
CSASQGGAGQPQHF
TGCAGTGCCTCTCAGGGGGGGGCCGGGCAGCCCCAGCATTTT
>TRBJ2-5|few|.|TRBV2
CASSDNFGTQYF
TGTGCCAGCAGTGACAATTTTGGGACCCAGTACTTC
>TRBJ2-1|.|.|TRBV30
CAWSINSYEQFF
TGTGCCTGGAGTATTAATAGCTACGAGCAGTTCTTC